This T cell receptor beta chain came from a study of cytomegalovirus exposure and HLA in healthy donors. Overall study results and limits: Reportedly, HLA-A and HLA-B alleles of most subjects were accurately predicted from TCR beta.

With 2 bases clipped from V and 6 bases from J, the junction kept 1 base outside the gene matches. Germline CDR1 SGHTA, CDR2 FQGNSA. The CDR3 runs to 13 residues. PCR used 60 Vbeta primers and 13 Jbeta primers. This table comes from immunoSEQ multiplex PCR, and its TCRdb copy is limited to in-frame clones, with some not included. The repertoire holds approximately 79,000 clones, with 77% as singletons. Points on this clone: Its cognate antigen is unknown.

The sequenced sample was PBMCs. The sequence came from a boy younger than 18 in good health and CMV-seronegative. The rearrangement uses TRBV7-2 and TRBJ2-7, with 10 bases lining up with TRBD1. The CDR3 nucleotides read TGTGCCAGCAGCTTACGGGACAGGGGCGAGCAGTACTTC. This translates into CASSLRDRGEQYF. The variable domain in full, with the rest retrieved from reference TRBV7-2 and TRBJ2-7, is GAGVSQSPSNKVTEKGKDVELRCDPISGHTALYWYRQSLGQGLEFLIYFQGNSAPDKSGLPSDRFSAERTGGSVSTLTIQRTQQEDSAVYLCASSLRDRGEQYFGPGTRLTVT.